The 19 T cell receptor beta chains reported below all come from one sample, sequenced in a study of T cells in localized non-small cell lung cancer. Only in-frame clones appear in the TCRdb table, and some are missing; sequencing was by immunoSEQ multiplex PCR. The profile shows 2,000 to 3,000 clones, roughly 28% of them singletons. Sample: lung tumor tissue, taken before any cancer treatment. The source is a male donor at least 60 years old with stage II squamous cell lung carcinoma.

By sample fraction, this clone is medium-sized. The CDR3 reads CASSLRAPYGYTF. In DNA, the CDR3 is TGTGCCAGCAGCTTAAGGGCCCCCTATGGCTACACCTTC. The chain links TRBV7-2 to TRBJ1-2; D gene uncertain. Germline loops: CDR1 SGHTA, CDR2 FQGNSA. Trimming pared 2 bases from V and 4 bases from J, leaving 8 bases between. The CDR3 loop spans 13 amino acids.

V and J are TRBV6-1 and TRBJ2-3; 7 positions agree with TRBD2. Losses at the gene ends were 0 bases for V and 3 bases for J; bases not matched to a gene: 0. In germline, CDR1 is MNHNS, CDR2 SASEGT. This CDR3 has 14 amino acids. CDR3 loop: CASSEAGGTDTQYF. CDR3 DNA sequence: TGTGCCAGCAGTGAAGCGGGGGGGACAGATACGCAGTATTTT.

This clone has only a few counts. V usage is TRBV7-5 and J usage is TRBJ2-5; the table names TRBD1, a call not compared with the DNA. TRBV7-5 is classified as a pseudogene. The CDR3 length is 16 residues. In nucleotides, the CDR3 is TGTGCCAGCAGCTTGGGGGCCTTATTGGGACAAGAGACCCAGTACTTC. Translating gives CASSLGALLGQETQYF.

Only a few counts were recorded for this clone. The chain recombines TRBV14 with TRBJ1-2; the match to TRBD1 covers 8 bases. The germline gives CDR1 SGHDN, CDR2 FVKESK. With V trimmed by 3 bases and J by 2 bases, 5 bases remained unmatched. The CDR3 runs 15 residues. CDR3 sequence (DNA): TGTGCCAGCAGCCATCTCCGGACAGGGAACTATGGCTACACCTTC. Residues: CASSHLRTGNYGYTF.

The rearrangement joins TRBV10-2 to TRBJ2-3; D is uncertain. Germline CDR1 and CDR2: WSHSY and SAAADI. The ends were cut back, 10 bases at V and 4 bases at J, with 18 bases in the middle. The CDR3 is 14 amino acids. The CDR3 coding sequence is TGCGCCACCCCGTTCCTACTAACCTCAGATACGCAGTATTTT. This translates into CATPFLLTSDTQYF.

In its sample, this clone was seen a few times. The chain links TRBV6-8 to TRBJ1-2, with no clear D. Trimming cost V 3 bases and J 2 bases, with 7 bases left between them. Germline assignment: CDR1 MNHGY and CDR2 SAAAGT. CDR3 length: 13 amino acids. CDR3 region: CASSYMGNYGYTF. The CDR3 nucleotides are TGTGCCAGCAGTTATATGGGGAACTATGGCTACACCTTC.

This chain links TRBV18 with TRBJ1-5; 8 bases match TRBD1. The CDR3 is 16 residues long. V lost 5 bases, J lost 1 base, and 7 bases stayed unmatched. CDR1 KGHSH and CDR2 LQKENI come from the germline V gene. In DNA, the CDR3 is TGTGCCAGCTCATCGTCGACAGGGGTAAGCAATCAGCCCCAGCATTTT. Protein sequence: CASSSSTGVSNQPQHF.

This clone was picked up a small number of times. CDR3 sequence reads: CASSLGRSTGELFF. DNA of the CDR3: TGTGCCAGCAGCTTGGGCCGAAGTACCGGGGAGCTGTTTTTT. The chain carries TRBV7-6 and TRBJ2-2; D gene unclear. V dropped 3 bases and J dropped 5 bases, with 10 bases sitting between them. Germline assignment: CDR1 SGHVS and CDR2 FNYEAQ. The CDR3 consists of 14 residues. Using reference TRBV7-6 and TRBJ2-2 for the parts outside the CDR3, the full variable domain is GAGVSQSPRYKVTKRGQDVALRCDPISGHVSLYWYRQALGQGPEFLTYFNYEAQQDKSGLPNDRFSAERPEGSISTLTIQRTEQRDSAMYRCASSLGRSTGELFFGEGSRLTVL.

By proportion, this clone is medium-sized. The chain uses TRBV7-2 and TRBJ1-4; tentative D call: TRBD1 (5 bases). Germline V gene sequence: CDR1 SGHTA, CDR2 FQGNSA. V was trimmed by 4 bases and J by 8 bases, leaving 11 bases between them. The CDR3 sequence is 13 residues long. CDR3 sequence: CASSSIGAEKLFF. The CDR3 nucleotides are TGTGCCAGCAGCTCGATCGGGGCCGAAAAACTGTTTTTT.

This clone is judged medium-sized. The chain is built from TRBV11-3 and TRBJ2-2, with 7 bases that match TRBD2. The CDR3 loop spans 15 amino acids. Germline V gene data show CDR1 as SGHNT and CDR2 as YENEEA. With V trimmed by 2 bases and J by 4 bases, 4 bases remained unmatched. This CDR3 is CASSLLGGGTGELFF. The CDR3 DNA reads as TGTGCCAGCAGCTTACTAGGCGGGGGCACCGGGGAGCTGTTTTTT.

This clone ranks as medium-sized (0.01 to 0.1%). The J gene is TRBJ1-1, the V gene TRBV9; D perhaps matches TRBD1 (6 bases). Trimming cost V 5 bases and J 0 bases, with 14 bases left between them. CDR3 size: 15 residues. In germline, CDR1 is SGDLS, CDR2 YYNGEE. CDR3 in amino acids: CASSEGVFMNTEAFF. The CDR3 DNA follows: TGTGCCAGCAGTGAGGGGGTTTTCATGAACACTGAAGCTTTCTTT.

The rearrangement joins TRBV28 to TRBJ2-3, with no clear D. This CDR3 spans 13 amino acids. Germline CDR1 reads MDHEN; CDR2 reads SYDVKM. V lost 4 bases and J lost 6, with 11 bases in between. The CDR3 protein is CASSSSDVDTQYF. The CDR3 DNA is TGTGCCAGCAGTTCCAGCGATGTCGATACGCAGTATTTT.

The V and J genes are TRBV29-1 and TRBJ2-2; no clear D gene. There are 14 residues in the CDR3. With 3 bases removed from V and 4 bases from J, the gap between germline ends came to 12 bases. Germline CDR1 SQVTM, CDR2 ANQGSEA. The CDR3 spells CSVDPNRGTGELFF. The CDR3, as DNA: TGCAGCGTTGACCCCAACAGAGGCACCGGGGAGCTGTTTTTT.

The sample holds one count of this clone. This chain uses TRBV30 with TRBJ2-4; D is possibly TRBD2 (6 bases). Trimming left V 0 bases short and J 2 bases short, with 11 bases between. The V gene's germline CDR1 is GTSNPN and CDR2 SVGIG (reference sequence). CDR3 size: 15 residues. This CDR3 is CAWSVRGNPKNIQYF. Written as DNA, the CDR3 is TGTGCCTGGAGTGTACGGGGGAATCCCAAAAACATTCAGTACTTC.

This chain uses TRBV14 with TRBJ2-1; D tentatively reads TRBD1 or TRBD2 (5 bases each). Trimming removed 1 base from V and 0 bases from J, with 10 bases in between. CDR1 is SGHDN, CDR2 FVKESK, per germline. The CDR3 consists of 16 residues. DNA of the CDR3: TGTGCCAGCAGCCAAGCGGGGCAAGCCTCCTACAATGAGCAGTTCTTC. Its translation: CASSQAGQASYNEQFF.

This clone has only a few counts. The genes are TRBV9 and TRBJ1-1; D uncertain. The germline V gene encodes CDR1 SGDLS and CDR2 YYNGEE. This CDR3 comprises 13 residues. V was trimmed by 9 bases and J by 1 base, leaving 13 bases between them. The CDR3 reads CATGRLENTEAFF. CDR3 bases: TGTGCCACGGGCCGATTGGAGAACACTGAAGCTTTCTTT.

In DNA form, the CDR3 reads TGTGCCAGCTCACCAGCCTACGAGCAGTACTTC. Translation gives CASSPAYEQYF. V is TRBV14 and J is TRBJ2-7; no reliable D call. This CDR3 is 11 amino acids long. The V gene's germline CDR1 is SGHDN and CDR2 FVKESK. V was trimmed by 8 bases and J by 2 bases, leaving 7 bases between them.

The chain joins TRBV6-8 to TRBJ1-1, with D maybe TRBD1 (5 bases). CDR1 and CDR2 from the germline V gene are MNHGY and SAAAGT. The CDR3 is made up of 19 amino acids. Trimming took 0 bases from V and 1 from J, leaving 21 bases between them. In DNA, the CDR3 is TGTGCCAGCAGTTACTCGGGACCCCAGATGCCGGCTGGGAACACTGAAGCTTTCTTT. The encoded protein is CASSYSGPQMPAGNTEAFF.

V and J are TRBV2 and TRBJ1-5, with D perhaps TRBD1 (6 bases). CDR1 and CDR2 (germline): SNHLY, FYNNEI. The CDR3 spans 16 residues. V lost 1 base and J 3 bases, leaving 13 bases between the germline ends. The CDR3 DNA is TGTGCCAGCAGTGAAGAGGGAGGGACAAACAATCAGCCCCAGCATTTT. This translates into CASSEEGGTNNQPQHF. The complete variable domain, with remaining parts taken from reference TRBV2 and TRBJ1-5, reads EPEVTQTPSHQVTQMGQEVILRCVPISNHLYFYWYRQILGQKVEFLVSFYNNEISEKSEIFDDQFSVERPDGSNFTLKIRSTKLEDSAMYFCASSEEGGTNNQPQHFGDGTRLSIL.